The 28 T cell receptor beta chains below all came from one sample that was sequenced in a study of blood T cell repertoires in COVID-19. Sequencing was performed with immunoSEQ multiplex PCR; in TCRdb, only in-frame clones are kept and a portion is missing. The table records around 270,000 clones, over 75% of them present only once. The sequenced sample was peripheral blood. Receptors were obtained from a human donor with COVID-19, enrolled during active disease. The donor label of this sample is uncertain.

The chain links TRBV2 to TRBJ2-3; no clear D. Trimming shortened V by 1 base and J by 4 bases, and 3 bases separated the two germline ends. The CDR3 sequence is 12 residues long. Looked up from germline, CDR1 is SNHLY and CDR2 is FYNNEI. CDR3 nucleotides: TGTGCCAGCAGTGAAGGAGCAGATACGCAGTATTTT. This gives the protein CASSEGADTQYF. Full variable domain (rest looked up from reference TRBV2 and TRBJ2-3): EPEVTQTPSHQVTQMGQEVILRCVPISNHLYFYWYRQILGQKVEFLVSFYNNEISEKSEIFDDQFSVERPDGSNFTLKIRSTKLEDSAMYFCASSEGADTQYFGPGTRLTVL.

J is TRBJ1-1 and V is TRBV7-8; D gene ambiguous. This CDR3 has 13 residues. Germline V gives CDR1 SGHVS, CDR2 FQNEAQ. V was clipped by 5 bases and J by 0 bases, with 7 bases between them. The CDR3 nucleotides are TGTGCCAGCAGCATCTATTTGAACACTGAAGCTTTCTTT. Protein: CASSIYLNTEAFF.

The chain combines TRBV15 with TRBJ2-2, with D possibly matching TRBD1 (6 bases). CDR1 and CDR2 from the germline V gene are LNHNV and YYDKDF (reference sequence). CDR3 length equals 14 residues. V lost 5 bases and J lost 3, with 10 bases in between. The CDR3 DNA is TGTGCCACCAGCCCAAGACAGGACACCGGGGAGCTGTTTTTT. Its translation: CATSPRQDTGELFF.

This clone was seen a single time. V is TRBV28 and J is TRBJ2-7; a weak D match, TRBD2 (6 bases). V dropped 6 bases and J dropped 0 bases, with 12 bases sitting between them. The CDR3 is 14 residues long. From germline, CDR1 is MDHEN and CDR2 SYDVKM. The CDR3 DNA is TGTGCCAGCAGGGATAGCGGATCCTCCTACGAGCAGTACTTC. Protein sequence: CASRDSGSSYEQYF.

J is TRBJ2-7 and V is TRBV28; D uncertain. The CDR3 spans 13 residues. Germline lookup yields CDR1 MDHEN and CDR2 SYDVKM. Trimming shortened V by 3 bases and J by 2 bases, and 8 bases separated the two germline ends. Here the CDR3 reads CASSLANPYEQYF. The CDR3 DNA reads TGTGCCAGCAGTTTGGCCAACCCCTACGAGCAGTACTTC.

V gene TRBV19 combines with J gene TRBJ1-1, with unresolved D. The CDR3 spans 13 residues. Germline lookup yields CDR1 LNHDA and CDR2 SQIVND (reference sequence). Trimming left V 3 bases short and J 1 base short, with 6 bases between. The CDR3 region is CASSIGENTEAFF. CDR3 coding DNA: TGTGCCAGTAGTATCGGGGAGAACACTGAAGCTTTCTTT.

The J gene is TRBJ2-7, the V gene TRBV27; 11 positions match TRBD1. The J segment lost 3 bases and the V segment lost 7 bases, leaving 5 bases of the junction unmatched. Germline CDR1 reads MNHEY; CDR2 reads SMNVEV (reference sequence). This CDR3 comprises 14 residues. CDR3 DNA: TGTGCCAGCACCGGGACAGGGGGTTTCTACGAGCAGTACTTC. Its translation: CASTGTGGFYEQYF.

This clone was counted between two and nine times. The CDR3 DNA sequence: TGTGCCAGCAGTTTGAACAGGGTGAATTCACCCCTCCACTTT. As protein: CASSLNRVNSPLHF. The rearrangement joins TRBV27 to TRBJ1-6; TRBD1 might be the D (6 bases). Germline V gene data show CDR1 as MNHEY and CDR2 as SMNVEV (reference sequence). Trimming took 3 bases from V and 7 from J, leaving 10 bases between them. The CDR3 sequence is 14 residues long.

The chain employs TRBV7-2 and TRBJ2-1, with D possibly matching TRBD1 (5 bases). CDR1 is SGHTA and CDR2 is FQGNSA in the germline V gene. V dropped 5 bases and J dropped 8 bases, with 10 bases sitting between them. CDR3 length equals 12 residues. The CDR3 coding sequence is TGTGCCAGCAGCGACCCCAGGGATGAGCAGTTCTTC. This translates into CASSDPRDEQFF.

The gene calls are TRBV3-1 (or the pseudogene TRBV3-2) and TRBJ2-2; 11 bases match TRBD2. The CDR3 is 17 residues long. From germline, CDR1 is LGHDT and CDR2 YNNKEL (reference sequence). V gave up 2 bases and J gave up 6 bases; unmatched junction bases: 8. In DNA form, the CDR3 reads TGTGCCAGCAGCCAACATCTAGCGGGAGGAGTTGCCGGGGAGCTGTTTTTT. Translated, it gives CASSQHLAGGVAGELFF.

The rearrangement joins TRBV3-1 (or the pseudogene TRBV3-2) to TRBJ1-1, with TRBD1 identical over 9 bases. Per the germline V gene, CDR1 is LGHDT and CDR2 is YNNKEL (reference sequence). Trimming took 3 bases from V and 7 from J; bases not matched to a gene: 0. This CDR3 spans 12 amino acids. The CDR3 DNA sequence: TGTGCCAGCAGCCAGACAGGGGGTGAAGCTTTCTTT. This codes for CASSQTGGEAFF.

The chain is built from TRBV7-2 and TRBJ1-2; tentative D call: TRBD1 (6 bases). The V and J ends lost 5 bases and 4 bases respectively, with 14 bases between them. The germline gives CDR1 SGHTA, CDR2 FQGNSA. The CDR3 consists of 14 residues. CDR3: CASSLNGQSYGYTF. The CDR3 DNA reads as TGTGCCAGCAGCCTTAATGGACAGTCCTATGGCTACACCTTC.

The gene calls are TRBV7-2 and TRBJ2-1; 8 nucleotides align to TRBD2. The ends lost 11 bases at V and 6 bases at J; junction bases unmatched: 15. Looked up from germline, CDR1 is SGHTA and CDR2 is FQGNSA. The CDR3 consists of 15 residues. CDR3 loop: CASTSGGLLVNEQFF. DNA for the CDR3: TGTGCCTCTACTAGCGGAGGCCTCCTGGTCAATGAGCAGTTCTTC.

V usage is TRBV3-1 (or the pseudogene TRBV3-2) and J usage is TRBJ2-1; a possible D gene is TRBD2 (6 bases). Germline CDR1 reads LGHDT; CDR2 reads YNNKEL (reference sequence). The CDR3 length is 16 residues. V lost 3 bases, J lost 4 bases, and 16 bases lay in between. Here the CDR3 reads CASSQVRGSGYNEQFF. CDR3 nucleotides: TGTGCCAGCAGCCAGGTGCGGGGTAGCGGATACAATGAGCAGTTCTTC.

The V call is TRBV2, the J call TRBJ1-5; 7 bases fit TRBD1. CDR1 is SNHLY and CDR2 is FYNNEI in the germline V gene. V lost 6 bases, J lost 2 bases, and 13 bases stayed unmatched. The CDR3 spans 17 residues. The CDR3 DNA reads TGTGCCAGCAGAGCCCGGACAGGACTCCTTGGCAATCAGCCCCAGCATTTT. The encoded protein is CASRARTGLLGNQPQHF.

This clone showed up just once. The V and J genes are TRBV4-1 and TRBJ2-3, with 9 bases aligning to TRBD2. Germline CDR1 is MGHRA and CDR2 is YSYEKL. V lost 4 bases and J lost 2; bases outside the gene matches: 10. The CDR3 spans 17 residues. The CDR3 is CASSPLLAGATTDTQYF. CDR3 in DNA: TGCGCCAGCAGCCCACTCTTAGCGGGAGCAACCACAGATACGCAGTATTTT.

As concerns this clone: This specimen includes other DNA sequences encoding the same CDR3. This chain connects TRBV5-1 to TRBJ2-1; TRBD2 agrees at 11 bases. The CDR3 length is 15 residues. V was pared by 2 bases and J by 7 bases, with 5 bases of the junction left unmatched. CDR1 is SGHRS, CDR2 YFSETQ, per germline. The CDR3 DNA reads TGCGCCAGCAGCTTCCTAGCGGGAGGAGGAAATGAGCAGTTCTTC. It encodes CASSFLAGGGNEQFF.

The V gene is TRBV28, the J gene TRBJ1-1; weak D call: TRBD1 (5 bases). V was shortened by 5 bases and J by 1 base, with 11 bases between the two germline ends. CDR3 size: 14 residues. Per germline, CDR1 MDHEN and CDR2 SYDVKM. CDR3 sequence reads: CASSQTGPNTEAFF. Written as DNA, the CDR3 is TGTGCCAGCAGTCAAACAGGACCGAACACTGAAGCTTTCTTT. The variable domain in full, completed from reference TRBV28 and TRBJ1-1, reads DVKVTQSSRYLVKRTGEKVFLECVQDMDHENMFWYRQDPGLGLRLIYFSYDVKMKEKGDIPEGYSVSREKKERFSLILESASTNQTSMYLCASSQTGPNTEAFFGQGTRLTVV.

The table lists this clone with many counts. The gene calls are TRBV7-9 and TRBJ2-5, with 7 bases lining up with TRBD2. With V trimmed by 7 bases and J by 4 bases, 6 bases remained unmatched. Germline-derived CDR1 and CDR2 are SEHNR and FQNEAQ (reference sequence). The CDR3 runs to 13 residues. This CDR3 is CASTGWGGETQYF. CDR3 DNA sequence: TGTGCCAGCACCGGATGGGGGGGAGAGACCCAGTACTTC.

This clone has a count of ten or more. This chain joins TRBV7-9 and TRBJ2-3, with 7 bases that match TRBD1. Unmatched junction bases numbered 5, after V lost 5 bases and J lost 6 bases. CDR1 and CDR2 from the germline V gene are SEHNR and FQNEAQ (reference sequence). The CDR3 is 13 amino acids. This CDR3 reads CASSATGADTQYF. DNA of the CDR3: TGTGCCAGCAGCGCCACAGGGGCTGATACGCAGTATTTT.

The CDR3 sequence: CASSSRQGASGELFF. In DNA form, the CDR3 reads TGTGCCAGCAGCTCCCGACAGGGGGCGTCCGGGGAGCTGTTTTTT. The chain joins TRBV7-3 to TRBJ2-2; 10 nucleotides match TRBD1. The CDR3 sequence is 15 residues long. The germline V gene has CDR1 SGHTA and CDR2 FQGTGA. V lost 4 bases to trimming and J lost 6 bases; unmatched junction nucleotides: 5. The variable domain in full, completed from reference TRBV7-3 and TRBJ2-2, reads GAGVSQTPSNKVTEKGKYVELRCDPISGHTALYWYRQSLGQGPEFLIYFQGTGAADDSGLPNDRFFAVRPEGSVSTLKIQRTERGDSAVYLCASSSRQGASGELFFGEGSRLTVL.

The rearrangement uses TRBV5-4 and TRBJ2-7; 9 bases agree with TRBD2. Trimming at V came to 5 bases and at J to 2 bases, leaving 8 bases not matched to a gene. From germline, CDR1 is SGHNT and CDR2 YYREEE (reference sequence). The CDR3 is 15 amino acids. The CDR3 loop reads CASRPGVAGAYEQYF. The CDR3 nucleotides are TGTGCCAGCAGACCCGGGGTAGCGGGAGCCTACGAGCAGTACTTC.

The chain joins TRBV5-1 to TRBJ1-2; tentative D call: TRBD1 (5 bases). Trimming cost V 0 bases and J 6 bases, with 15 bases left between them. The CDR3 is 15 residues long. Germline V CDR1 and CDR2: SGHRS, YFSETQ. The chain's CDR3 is CASSLEQAAVDGYTF. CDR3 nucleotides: TGCGCCAGCAGCTTGGAACAGGCCGCTGTGGATGGCTACACCTTC.

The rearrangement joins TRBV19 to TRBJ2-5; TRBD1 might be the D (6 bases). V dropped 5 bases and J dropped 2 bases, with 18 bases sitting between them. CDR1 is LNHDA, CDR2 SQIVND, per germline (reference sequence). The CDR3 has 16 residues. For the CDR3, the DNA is TGTGCCAGTAGTGATAGTACAGGGAAAGAACAAGAGACCCAGTACTTC. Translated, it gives CASSDSTGKEQETQYF.

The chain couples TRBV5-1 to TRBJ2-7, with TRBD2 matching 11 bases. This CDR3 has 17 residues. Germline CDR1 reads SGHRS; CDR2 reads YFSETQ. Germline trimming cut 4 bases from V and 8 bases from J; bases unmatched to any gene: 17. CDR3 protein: CASSPLSGTSGTTKQYF. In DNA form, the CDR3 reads TGCGCCAGCAGCCCACTGTCCGGGACTAGCGGCACTACGAAGCAGTACTTC.

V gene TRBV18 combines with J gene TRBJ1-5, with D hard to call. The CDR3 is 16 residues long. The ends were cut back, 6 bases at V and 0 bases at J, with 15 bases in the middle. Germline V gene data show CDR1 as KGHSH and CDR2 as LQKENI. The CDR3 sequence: CASSPSSGFSNQPQHF. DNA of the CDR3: TGTGCCAGCTCCCCTAGTTCCGGGTTTAGCAATCAGCCCCAGCATTTT.

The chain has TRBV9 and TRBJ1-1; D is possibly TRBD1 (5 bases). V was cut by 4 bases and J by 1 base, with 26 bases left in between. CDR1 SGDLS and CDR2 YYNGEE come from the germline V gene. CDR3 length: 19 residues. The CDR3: CASSSRSGLGWDGNTEAFF. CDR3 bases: TGTGCCAGCAGCTCACGATCAGGGTTAGGATGGGATGGGAACACTGAAGCTTTCTTT.

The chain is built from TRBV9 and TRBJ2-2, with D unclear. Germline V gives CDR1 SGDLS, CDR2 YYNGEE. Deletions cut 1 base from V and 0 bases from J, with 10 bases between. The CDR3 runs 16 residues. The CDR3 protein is CASSVSDRTNTGELFF. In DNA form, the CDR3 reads TGTGCCAGCAGCGTAAGCGATCGGACGAACACCGGGGAGCTGTTTTTT.